The 27 T cell receptor beta chains below were found in one sample sequenced in a study of blood T cells in healthy people across ages. Primed by a sample-barcoded 5' primer and a J-beta primer mix, a second PCR proceeded for about 7 to 12 cycles. Using its own MiXCR run on the 5' RACE reads, TCRdb lists one record per CDR3 protein. The repertoire holds 650,000 to 900,000 distinct CDR3 sequences, about 59% seen once, with about a quarter in the top ten. Sequencing was performed on blood. The receptors were sampled from a man aged 30 to 45 in good health.

The rearrangement joins TRBV30 to TRBJ2-5; no definite D call. The DNA end is a closer match to TRBJ2-7, so the J assignment may be wrong. This CDR3 region has 14 residues. The germline V gene encodes CDR1 GTSNPN and CDR2 SVGIG (reference sequence). The CDR3 sequence: CAWSVRTRYYEQYF. CDR3 DNA: TGTGCCTGGAGTGTTCGGACGCGTTACTACGAGCAGTACTTC.

The genes are TRBV7-2 and TRBJ2-5; 10 bases are a match to TRBD2. This CDR3 is 16 amino acids long. Germline loops: CDR1 SGHTA, CDR2 FQGNSA. V lost 0 bases and J lost 4; bases outside the gene matches: 5. The CDR3 spells CTSSLAPLAGRETQYF. The CDR3 DNA is TGTACCAGCAGCTTAGCGCCACTAGCGGGGAGAGAGACCCAGTACTTC.

This clonotype was seen at least ten times. The chain links TRBV20-1 to TRBJ2-1, with D perhaps matching TRBD2 (5 bases). The V gene's germline CDR1 is DFQATT and CDR2 SNEGSKA (reference sequence). V shed 6 bases and J shed 4 bases, with 16 bases lying between them. The CDR3 has 14 residues. The CDR3 bases are TGCAGTGCCCTCTCCCGGGGTTGGTACAATGAGCAGTTCTTC. Its protein is CSALSRGWYNEQFF.

This clonotype was recorded a few times. The gene calls are TRBV11-2 and TRBJ2-7; no reliable D call. V lost 5 bases and J 2 bases, leaving 10 bases between the germline ends. Germline CDR1 and CDR2: SGHAT and FQNNGV. This CDR3 is 13 amino acids long. This chain's CDR3 is CASSAQLTYEQYF. CDR3 nucleotide sequence: TGTGCCAGCAGCGCTCAACTTACCTACGAGCAGTACTTC.

The chain combines TRBV6-5 with TRBJ2-3; D is unclear. The CDR3 has 12 amino acids. Germline lookup yields CDR1 MNHEY and CDR2 SVGAGI. V was cut by 8 bases and J by 7 bases, with 13 bases left in between. CDR3: CASSPDEHTQYF. The CDR3 nucleotides are TGTGCCAGCTCCCCAGACGAACATACGCAGTATTTT.

The rearrangement joins TRBV9 to TRBJ2-4, with 8 positions matching TRBD2. The assigned J gene may be wrong: the sequence end matches TRBJ2-7 better. CDR1 SGDLS and CDR2 YYNGEE come from the germline V gene. The CDR3 sequence is 15 residues long. The CDR3 spells CASSVGGSGDYEQYF. CDR3 nucleotides: TGTGCCAGCAGCGTAGGAGGTAGCGGGGACTACGAGCAGTACTTC.

The chain combines TRBV7-2 with TRBJ2-7; D tentatively reads TRBD1 or TRBD2 (6 bases each). CDR1 is SGHTA and CDR2 is FQGNSA in the germline V gene. The CDR3 runs 15 residues. Trimming pared 7 bases from V and 3 bases from J, leaving 19 bases between. CDR3 nucleotide sequence: TGTGCCAGCACCTTCCCGGGGGCGCCGGGCTACGAGCAGTACTTC. Its protein is CASTFPGAPGYEQYF.

The chain is built from TRBV7-3 and TRBJ1-1; the D gene is possibly TRBD1 (5 bases). The germline CDR1 and CDR2 sequences are SGHTA and FQGTGA. V was shortened by 5 bases and J by 11 bases, with 15 bases between the two germline ends. The CDR3 spans 12 residues. The CDR3 region has the DNA TGTGCCAGCAGCCCAACGGGAGGGGAGGCTTTCTTT. This translates into CASSPTGGEAFF.

This clonotype has a handful of counts. The J gene is TRBJ2-1, the V gene TRBV4-3, with a possible D match to TRBD1 (5 bases). Between the trimmed V and J ends, which lost 4 bases and 7 bases, there was a span of 8 bases. This CDR3 is 12 amino acids long. Germline CDR1 and CDR2: LGHNA and YSLEER. The CDR3 nucleotides read TGCGCCAGCAGCCCAGGGTGGAATGAGCAGTTCTTC. Translation: CASSPGWNEQFF.

This rearrangement joins TRBV18 to TRBJ1-2; weak D call: TRBD1 (5 bases). V lost 1 base and J 1 base, leaving 7 bases between the germline ends. The CDR3 consists of 14 residues. Germline V lookup: CDR1 KGHSH, CDR2 LQKENI. The CDR3 loop is CASSPRGDNYGYTF. The CDR3 DNA follows: TGTGCCAGCTCACCACGGGGGGATAACTATGGCTACACCTTC.

V and J are TRBV20-1 and TRBJ1-5; tentatively, D is TRBD1 (6 bases). V was clipped by 0 bases and J by 6 bases, with 15 bases between them. Germline V gene lookup returns CDR1 DFQATT and CDR2 SNEGSKA (reference sequence). There are 15 residues in the CDR3. The CDR3 DNA is TGCAGTGCTAGAGAAGTTCGGGGGCGCGGTCAGCCCCAGCATTTT. It codes for CSAREVRGRGQPQHF.

V is TRBV15 and J is TRBJ2-5, with D perhaps TRBD2 (6 bases). CDR3 length: 17 amino acids. Germline assignment: CDR1 LNHNV and CDR2 YYDKDF (reference sequence). V was clipped by 0 bases and J by 1 base, with 15 bases between them. DNA of the CDR3: TGTGCCACCAGCAGAGATCGCGGGACCAGCTTCCAAGAGACCCAGTACTTC. Its translation: CATSRDRGTSFQETQYF.

The chain joins TRBV3-1 to TRBJ2-7; D is ambiguous. The length of the CDR3 is 12 residues. The ends were cut back, 0 bases at V and 9 bases at J, with 9 bases in the middle. Germline V lookup: CDR1 LGHDT, CDR2 YNNKEL (reference sequence). DNA of the CDR3: TGTGCCAGCAGCCAAGATGGGTACAGGCAGTACTTC. This sequence encodes CASSQDGYRQYF.

The table lists this clonotype with a few counts. The rearrangement links TRBV7-3 to TRBJ2-1; the match to TRBD2 covers 8 bases. The CDR3 totals 16 residues. V shed 2 bases and J 4 bases; nucleotides not matched to a gene: 7. Per the germline V gene, CDR1 is SGHTA and CDR2 is FQGTGA. Written as DNA, the CDR3 is TGTGCCAGCAGCTTATCCGGGGGGGGCCGGTACAATGAGCAGTTCTTC. It encodes CASSLSGGGRYNEQFF.

This clonotype was counted only a few times. The chain is built from TRBV7-2 and TRBJ2-1, with D tentatively TRBD2 (7 bases). Trimming pared 5 bases from V and 8 bases from J, leaving 19 bases between. The CDR3 consists of 15 residues. The germline V gene has CDR1 SGHTA and CDR2 FQGNSA. DNA for the CDR3: TGTGCCAGCAGCCCTCGTAGGGGGGGAGGGGATGAGCAGTTCTTC. Amino acid sequence: CASSPRRGGGDEQFF.

The chain uses TRBV12-3 or TRBV12-4 and TRBJ2-4, with 7 nucleotides matching TRBD2. Trimming cost V 6 bases and J 0 bases; bases outside gene matches: 14. This CDR3 comprises 18 residues. In DNA form, the CDR3 reads TGTGCCAGCAGCCTCAACCCGCGGGGGAACCTAGCCAAAAACATTCAGTACTTC. Its protein is CASSLNPRGNLAKNIQYF.

The chain employs TRBV14 and TRBJ1-1, with D possibly TRBD1 on 6 matching bases. With 1 base removed from V and 5 bases from J, the gap between germline ends came to 20 bases. The CDR3 runs 17 residues. Germline V gene sequence: CDR1 SGHDN, CDR2 FVKESK. The CDR3 protein is CASSQGLLARGATEAFF. The CDR3 nucleotides read TGTGCCAGCAGCCAAGGCCTACTTGCAAGGGGGGCGACTGAAGCTTTCTTT. The full variable domain, completed using reference TRBV14 and TRBJ1-1, is EAGVTQFPSHSVIEKGQTVTLRCDPISGHDNLYWYRRVMGKEIKFLLHFVKESKQDESGMPNNRFLAERTGGTYSTLKVQPAELEDSGVYFCASSQGLLARGATEAFFGQGTRLTVV.

This clonotype appeared a few times. The J gene is TRBJ1-2, the V gene TRBV9; D gene uncertain. The germline gives CDR1 SGDLS, CDR2 YYNGEE. The CDR3 totals 11 residues. V lost 3 bases and J 4 bases, leaving 4 bases between the germline ends. The CDR3 sequence: CASSAAYGYTF. The DNA of the CDR3 is TGTGCCAGCAGCGCTGCCTATGGCTACACCTTC.

V usage is TRBV7-7 and J usage is TRBJ1-1; D is perhaps TRBD1 (6 bases). Germline V gene sequence: CDR1 SSHAT, CDR2 FNYEAQ (reference sequence). The CDR3 totals 15 residues. The V gene lost 5 bases and the J gene lost 6 bases, with 19 bases spanning the gap. CDR3 sequence: CASSPLQGFNAEAFF. The CDR3, as DNA: TGTGCCAGCAGCCCTCTACAGGGATTCAACGCTGAAGCTTTCTTT.

The chain is built from TRBV20-1 and TRBJ1-6; 7 nucleotides match TRBD1. The junction had 7 bases not matched to a gene; V was cut back by 5 bases and J by 9 bases. Germline loops: CDR1 DFQATT, CDR2 SNEGSKA (reference sequence). The CDR3 loop spans 13 amino acids. The CDR3 loop is CSAQNRGGSPLHF. In DNA, the CDR3 is TGCAGTGCTCAAAACAGGGGTGGTTCACCCCTCCACTTT.

This clonotype showed up just once. V gene TRBV14 combines with J gene TRBJ2-1, with D perhaps TRBD1 (5 bases). The germline CDR1 and CDR2 sequences are SGHDN and FVKESK. Trimming took off 4 bases at V and 10 bases at J, with 14 bases between the two ends. This CDR3 region has 13 residues. Written as DNA, the CDR3 is TGTGCCAGCAGCCGCATTCAGGGATCCGAGCAGTTCTTC. Translation gives CASSRIQGSEQFF.

The chain has TRBV7-9 and TRBJ2-1; 7 bases are a match to TRBD1. This CDR3 contains 15 residues. CDR1 and CDR2 (germline): SEHNR, FQNEAQ (reference sequence). J lost 0 bases, V lost 5 bases, and 4 bases had no gene match. CDR3 in amino acids: CASSRRTGSYNEQFF. CDR3 DNA sequence: TGTGCCAGCAGCCGGAGGACAGGCTCCTACAATGAGCAGTTCTTC.

V and J are TRBV24-1 and TRBJ2-1; perhaps TRBD2 as D (6 bases). The CDR3 is 16 amino acids. Trimming removed 5 bases from V and 13 bases from J, with 26 bases in between. The germline CDR1 and CDR2 sequences are KGHDR and SFDVKD. The CDR3 spells CATSGSLAGRQETQFF. CDR3 in DNA: TGTGCCACCAGTGGATCGCTGGCGGGGCGACAAGAGACCCAGTTCTTC.

V and J are TRBV9 and TRBJ2-1, with D perhaps TRBD2 (6 bases). Trimming stripped 0 bases from V and 6 bases from J, with 13 bases between. Per the germline V gene, CDR1 is SGDLS and CDR2 is YYNGEE. This CDR3 has 15 residues. CDR3: CASSVGASASNEQFF. The CDR3 region has the DNA TGTGCCAGCAGCGTAGGGGCTAGCGCTAGCAATGAGCAGTTCTTC.

Concerning this clonotype: One end of the junction does not line up with germline, which may come from a read error. The chain recombines TRBV4-3 with TRBJ2-1; 10 bases agree with TRBD1. This CDR3 comprises 15 residues. Germline lookup yields CDR1 LGHNA and CDR2 YSLEER. This CDR3 reads CTSSQLRDRGNEQFF. DNA of the CDR3: TGCACCAGCAGCCAACTTCGGGACAGGGGAAATGAGCAGTTCTTC.

This clonotype turned up a few times. V is TRBV20-1 and J is TRBJ1-2; D is possibly TRBD1 (5 bases). CDR3 length: 17 amino acids. V lost 3 bases and J 0 bases, leaving 20 bases between the germline ends. Germline CDR1 is DFQATT and CDR2 is SNEGSKA (reference sequence). DNA for the CDR3: TGCAGTGCTAGTGGGGCGGGGACCCAATCTCCTAACTATGGCTACACCTTC. Its translation is CSASGAGTQSPNYGYTF.

The table lists this clonotype with a few counts. CDR3 amino acids: CASSSPAGASGYTF. In DNA form, the CDR3 reads TGTGCCAGCAGTTCCCCCGCGGGGGCGAGTGGCTACACCTTC. The rearrangement uses TRBV6-5 and TRBJ1-2; TRBD1 is a possible D gene (6 bases). The CDR3 is 14 residues long. V lost 4 bases, J lost 7 bases, and 16 bases lay in between. The V gene's germline CDR1 is MNHEY and CDR2 SVGAGI.